The next 24 T cell receptor beta chains were all read from a single sample in a study of PD-L1 blockade in urothelial cancer. Repertoires were generated with immunoSEQ multiplex PCR, while TCRdb's copy carries only in-frame clones and drops some. The sample records about 88,000 clones, 90% being singletons. The sample was PBMCs, taken around atezolizumab (anti-PD-L1) treatment. Receptor source: a man in his sixties with urothelial cancer.

The chain is built from TRBV6-5 and TRBJ2-1; the match to TRBD1 covers 7 bases. The germline CDR1 and CDR2 sequences are MNHEY and SVGAGI. J lost 7 bases, V lost 4 bases, and 7 bases had no gene match. CDR3 length: 14 amino acids. DNA for the CDR3: TGTGCCAGCAGTTCAACAGGGGTGAGGAATGAGCAGTTCTTC. It codes for CASSSTGVRNEQFF.

This clone was seen just once. This sequence joins TRBV6-1 and TRBJ2-2; 9 nucleotides agree with TRBD1. The germline CDR1 and CDR2 sequences are MNHNS and SASEGT. This CDR3 spans 15 amino acids. Trimming took 1 base from V and 6 from J; bases not matched to a gene: 3. CDR3: CASSEEWTGAGELFF. CDR3 DNA sequence: TGTGCCAGCAGTGAAGAATGGACAGGGGCCGGGGAGCTGTTTTTT.

The V and J genes are TRBV19 and TRBJ1-6; D remains unclear. CDR1 and CDR2 (germline): LNHDA, SQIVND (reference sequence). This CDR3 contains 13 residues. The germline V and J ends were trimmed by 3 bases and 8 bases, with 8 bases remaining between them. The CDR3 sequence is CASSIGPDSPLHF. The CDR3 nucleotides read TGTGCCAGTAGTATTGGTCCGGATTCACCCCTCCACTTT.

This chain joins TRBV2 and TRBJ2-5; TRBD2 aligns across 15 bases. V shed 5 bases and J 2 bases; nucleotides not matched to a gene: 9. Germline lookup yields CDR1 SNHLY and CDR2 FYNNEI. The length of the CDR3 is 18 residues. CDR3 bases: TGTGCCAGCAGTTTCTGGACTAGCGGGGGGGTAATGCAAGAGACCCAGTACTTC. As protein: CASSFWTSGGVMQETQYF.

This clone occurred once. The V and J genes are TRBV7-3 and TRBJ2-2; D is perhaps TRBD1 (6 bases). This CDR3 is built from 15 residues. V was pared by 5 bases and J by 6 bases, with 16 bases between. From germline, CDR1 is SGHTA and CDR2 FQGTGA. CDR3 DNA sequence: TGTGCCAGCAGCACACAGGGACCCCCGGCCGGGGAGCTGTTTTTT. Residues: CASSTQGPPAGELFF.

The chain joins TRBV10-3 to TRBJ1-1; tentative D call: TRBD1 (6 bases). The CDR3 runs 14 residues. Germline V gene lookup returns CDR1 ENHRY and CDR2 SYGVKD. V lost 6 bases and J 4 bases, leaving 15 bases between the germline ends. CDR3 DNA sequence: TGTGCCATCAGAGAGGTACAGGGTAGCACTGAAGCTTTCTTT. It specifies CAIREVQGSTEAFF.

V is TRBV4-3 and J is TRBJ2-3, with D tentatively TRBD1 (5 bases). Trimming pared 10 bases from V and 6 bases from J, leaving 17 bases between. The CDR3 has 13 amino acids. CDR1 and CDR2 from the germline V gene are LGHNA and YSLEER. The CDR3 here is CAIPPRTWDTQYF. The DNA of the CDR3 is TGCGCCATCCCGCCTAGGACATGGGATACGCAGTATTTT.

This clone appeared once. V and J are TRBV2 and TRBJ2-6; no clear D. Germline CDR1 reads SNHLY; CDR2 reads FYNNEI. The CDR3 runs 15 residues. The V end lost 4 bases, the J end lost 0 bases, and 7 bases lay between the germline ends. CDR3 protein: CASSVRGSGANVLTF. The CDR3 DNA follows: TGTGCCAGCAGTGTACGAGGCTCTGGGGCCAACGTCCTGACTTTC.

As concerns this clone: One end of the junction fails to match germline, which may point to a read error. This rearrangement joins TRBV5-4 to TRBJ1-2; 9 positions agree with TRBD1. The germline V gene encodes CDR1 SGHNT and CDR2 YYREEE (reference sequence). This CDR3 is built from 14 residues. CDR3 region: CASSIGQGNYGYTF. The DNA of the CDR3 is TGTGCCAGCAGCATTGGACAGGGGAACTACGGCTACACCTTC.

V usage is TRBV7-8 and J usage is TRBJ2-5, with TRBD2 identical over 7 bases. Germline lookup yields CDR1 SGHVS and CDR2 FQNEAQ. The CDR3 contains 16 residues. The V gene end was trimmed by 2 bases and the J gene end by 1 base; junction bases not matched to a gene: 7. CDR3 protein: CASSLQRASGQETQYF. The CDR3 coding sequence is TGTGCCAGCAGCTTACAGCGGGCTAGCGGCCAAGAGACCCAGTACTTC.

The chain has TRBV7-9 and TRBJ2-1; a weak D match, TRBD2 (6 bases). CDR3 length equals 15 residues. The germline V gene encodes CDR1 SEHNR and CDR2 FQNEAQ (reference sequence). The V and J ends lost 0 bases and 4 bases respectively, with 10 bases between them. CDR3 in DNA: TGTGCCAGCAGCTTAGCGCTAGCGCTATACAATGAGCAGTTCTTC. Its translation: CASSLALALYNEQFF.

The chain carries TRBV5-1 and TRBJ2-3, with 7 bases lining up with TRBD1. The CDR3 is 16 residues long. Looked up from germline, CDR1 is SGHRS and CDR2 is YFSETQ. V shed 4 bases, J shed 1 base, and the junction held 9 bases outside the gene matches. This CDR3 reads CASSARGSPGTDTQYF. CDR3 sequence (DNA): TGCGCCAGCAGCGCCAGGGGGTCCCCCGGCACAGATACGCAGTATTTT. Variable domain in full (rest from reference TRBV5-1 and TRBJ2-3): KAGVTQTPRYLIKTRGQQVTLSCSPISGHRSVSWYQQTPGQGLQFLFEYFSETQRNKGNFPGRFSGRQFSNSRSEMNVSTLELGDSALYLCASSARGSPGTDTQYFGPGTRLTVL.

The chain carries TRBV5-1 and TRBJ2-7, with a weak D call TRBD2 (6 bases). Trimming took 4 bases from V and 1 from J, leaving 12 bases between them. The CDR3 length is 14 residues. Germline V gene lookup returns CDR1 SGHRS and CDR2 YFSETQ. The CDR3 spells CASSTGGGSYEQYF. In nucleotides, the CDR3 is TGCGCCAGCAGCACCGGGGGTGGGTCCTACGAGCAGTACTTC.

The chain combines TRBV5-8 with TRBJ1-3; 7 positions agree with TRBD1. J was trimmed by 0 bases and V by 3 bases; bases with no gene match: 6. This CDR3 has 16 amino acids. From germline, CDR1 is SGHTS and CDR2 YDEGEE. CDR3 region: CASSSKQGYSGNTIYF. The DNA for the CDR3 is TGTGCCAGCAGCTCCAAACAGGGGTACTCTGGAAACACCATATATTTT.

This chain links TRBV7-9 with TRBJ1-3; D gene unclear. Trimming shortened V by 6 bases and J by 7 bases, and 10 bases separated the two germline ends. Germline CDR1 SEHNR, CDR2 FQNEAQ (reference sequence). The CDR3 runs to 12 residues. CDR3 nucleotides: TGTGCCAGCAGTGAAGTTCGGAACACCATATATTTT. It is translated as CASSEVRNTIYF.

The J gene is TRBJ2-1, the V gene TRBV6-4; TRBD2 matches 11 bases. CDR3 length equals 15 residues. With 6 bases clipped from V and 5 bases from J, the junction kept 6 bases outside the gene matches. Looked up from germline, CDR1 is MRHNA and CDR2 is SNTAGT. In nucleotides, the CDR3 is TGTGCCAGCAGCGTCGGGACTAGCGGACACAATGAGCAGTTCTTC. It encodes CASSVGTSGHNEQFF.

V gene TRBV5-3 combines with J gene TRBJ1-5; possibly TRBD1 for D (5 bases). TRBV5-3 is sorted into the ORF group, with uncertain function. Trimming took 0 bases from V and 4 from J, leaving 14 bases between them. The CDR3 has 16 amino acids. The DNA for the CDR3 is TGTGCCAGAAGCTTGGGGCAGGGTGCACATAATCAGCCCCAGCATTTT. Its protein is CARSLGQGAHNQPQHF.

This sequence joins TRBV29-1 and TRBJ2-7, with a possible D match to TRBD2 (6 bases). V was shortened by 4 bases and J by 6 bases, with 13 bases between the two germline ends. The CDR3 is 12 residues long. Germline lookup yields CDR1 SQVTM and CDR2 ANQGSEA. The DNA of the CDR3 is TGCAGCGTTGGCGGGGTGAGCGGCGAGCAGTACTTC. Translated: CSVGGVSGEQYF.

This chain joins TRBV2 and TRBJ1-4; D is possibly TRBD1 (6 bases). This CDR3 has 16 amino acids. V dropped 6 bases and J dropped 4 bases, with 18 bases sitting between them. Germline CDR1 reads SNHLY; CDR2 reads FYNNEI. CDR3 coding DNA: TGTGCCAGCAGCCCTAACCGGGACACCCTTAATGAAAAACTGTTTTTT. It yields the protein CASSPNRDTLNEKLFF.

The chain uses TRBV5-6 and TRBJ2-2, with TRBD1 matching 11 bases. Germline-derived CDR1 and CDR2 are SGHDT and YYEEEE. CDR3 length: 16 residues. The trim removed 4 bases at V and 5 bases at J, leaving 7 bases unmatched. Written as DNA, the CDR3 is TGTGCCAGCAGCCTCGGACAGGGGGCCGGAACCGGGGAGCTGTTTTTT. It yields the protein CASSLGQGAGTGELFF.

V usage is TRBV6-5 and J usage is TRBJ2-7; TRBD2 agrees at 12 bases. This CDR3 comprises 15 residues. Germline assignment: CDR1 MNHEY and CDR2 SVGAGI. The junction had 6 bases not matched to a gene; V was cut back by 6 bases and J by 3 bases. CDR3 region: CASREPSGRDYEQYF. CDR3 in DNA: TGTGCCAGCAGGGAACCTAGCGGGAGGGACTACGAGCAGTACTTC.

This clone was found a few times. The chain employs TRBV7-2 and TRBJ2-3; D possibly corresponds to TRBD1 (5 bases). Deletions cut 6 bases from V and 3 bases from J, with 16 bases between. Germline CDR1 is SGHTA and CDR2 is FQGNSA. The CDR3 is 15 amino acids. The CDR3 spells CASRAARGATDTQYF. The CDR3 nucleotides read TGTGCCAGCAGGGCGGCAAGGGGTGCGACAGATACGCAGTATTTT.

This clone was picked up one time. At the DNA level, this CDR3 is encoded by other sequences in the same sample as well. The chain has TRBV29-1 and TRBJ2-5; 7 bases line up with TRBD1. The length of the CDR3 is 12 residues. CDR1 is SQVTM, CDR2 ANQGSEA, per germline. The V segment lost 6 bases and the J segment 2 bases; nucleotides outside the gene matches: 3. The CDR3 sequence is CSVAGGQETQYF. Written as DNA, the CDR3 is TGCAGCGTCGCAGGGGGACAAGAGACCCAGTACTTC.

The chain recombines TRBV7-2 with TRBJ1-1, with a tentative D call TRBD1 (6 bases). CDR3 length: 14 residues. The V gene's germline CDR1 is SGHTA and CDR2 FQGNSA. Trimming took 3 bases from V and 4 from J, leaving 12 bases between them. Here the CDR3 reads CASSLGTRGTEAFF. The CDR3 nucleotides are TGTGCCAGCAGCTTGGGGACACGGGGCACTGAAGCTTTCTTT.